The T cell receptor beta chain under discussion was sequenced for a study of technical replicates of blood from several donors. The CDR3 has 12 amino acids. Per germline, CDR1 GTSNPN and CDR2 SVGIG (reference sequence). The V end lost 2 bases, the J end lost 5 bases, and 10 bases lay between the germline ends. Produced via immunoSEQ multiplex PCR; TCRdb's table is partial and in-frame only. Here the sample spans some 70,000 clones, 92% being singletons. The sequencing sample was made of T cells isolated from PBMCs. The sequence came from a human donor in good health. The chain uses TRBV30 and TRBJ2-7; D is ambiguous. Here the CDR3 reads CAWSTLTDEQYF. Written as DNA, the CDR3 is TGTGCCTGGAGTACACTAACTGACGAGCAGTACTTC. The full variable domain, completed using reference TRBV30 and TRBJ2-7, is SQTIHQWPATLVQPVGSPLSLECTVEGTSNPNLYWYRQAAGRGLQLLFYSVGIGQISSEVPQNLSASRPQDRQFILSSKKLLLSDSGFYLCAWSTLTDEQYFGPGTRLTVT.